The rows below give T cell receptor beta chains drawn from one sample of a study of cytomegalovirus exposure and HLA in healthy donors. Generated by immunoSEQ multiplex PCR, the TCRdb table keeps only in-frame clones and is missing some. This table holds fewer than 120,000 clones, around nine tenths found once. Sequencing used PBMCs. The receptors shown here come from a woman between 18 and 30 years old in good health and CMV-seronegative. Both conserved end residues are part of each CDR3. A D gene is named only where the DNA matches it firmly. Where a row states a size, it is once, few, many or the class of an expanded clone; other rows omit it.

17	TRBD2	TRBV2	TRBJ2-7	few	CASMKGLAGGVTYEQYF	TGTGCCAGCATGAAAGGACTAGCGGGAGGGGTTACCTACGAGCAGTACTTC
14	.	TRBV7-8	TRBJ1-1	.	CASSLGKMNTEAFF	TGTGCCAGCAGCCTCGGGAAAATGAACACTGAAGCTTTCTTT
13	.	TRBV11-2	TRBJ1-1	.	CASSLALNTEAFF	TGTGCCAGCAGCTTAGCGTTGAACACTGAAGCTTTCTTT
14	TRBD2	TRBV30	TRBJ2-3	.	CAWIGTSGSGTQYF	TGTGCCTGGATAGGGACTAGCGGGTCGGGTACGCAGTATTTT
13	TRBD1	TRBV18	TRBJ1-2	.	CASADRGLYGYTF	TGTGCCAGCGCGGACAGGGGGCTTTATGGCTACACCTTC
13	.	TRBV19	TRBJ2-7	.	CASSPGLTYEQYF	TGTGCCAGTAGTCCGGGACTCACCTACGAGCAGTACTTC
13	.	TRBV4-3	TRBJ2-4	.	CASSIGGEHIQYF	TGCGCCAGTTCCATTGGAGGGGAGCACATTCAGTACTTC
15	.	TRBV6-6	TRBJ2-7	medium-sized	CASSYEGGSSYEQYF	TGTGCCAGCAGTTACGAGGGGGGGTCCTCCTACGAGCAGTACTTC
15	TRBD1	TRBV28	TRBJ1-2	.	CASSSQQGINYGYTF	TGTGCCAGCAGTTCCCAACAGGGGATTAACTATGGCTACACCTTC
15	TRBD1	TRBV18	TRBJ1-1	.	CASSPSDRASTEAFF	TGTGCCAGCTCACCTTCAGACAGGGCGAGCACTGAAGCTTTCTTT
13	.	TRBV11-3	TRBJ1-1	.	CASSFGQNTEAFF	TGTGCCAGCAGCTTCGGTCAGAACACTGAAGCTTTCTTT
17	TRBD2	TRBV6-1	TRBJ2-1	.	CASSESELAGSYNEQFF	TGTGCCAGCAGTGAATCGGAGCTAGCGGGGTCCTACAATGAGCAGTTCTTC
13	TRBD1	TRBV29-1	TRBJ2-3	.	CSADRQGPDTQYF	TGCAGCGCAGACCGACAGGGCCCGGATACGCAGTATTTT
15	TRBD2	TRBV7-8	TRBJ2-1	.	CASSSSGGVYNEQFF	TGTGCCAGCAGTTCTAGCGGGGGAGTCTACAATGAGCAGTTCTTC
15	TRBD1	TRBV5-1	TRBJ2-5	.	CASKGVGTGGETQYF	TGCGCCAGCAAAGGTGTGGGGACAGGGGGAGAGACCCAGTACTTC
11	.	TRBV20-1	TRBJ2-7	.	CSARDSYEQYF	TGCAGTGCTAGAGACAGCTACGAGCAGTACTTC
14	.	TRBV5-6	TRBJ2-7	.	CASSFTRGFGEQYF	TGTGCCAGCAGCTTCACCCGAGGGTTTGGGGAGCAGTACTTC